Listed below are T cell receptor beta chains from one sample, sequenced in a study of shared clonotypes between healthy human individuals. The method was immunoSEQ multiplex PCR; TCRdb's version includes in-frame clones alone and lacks a portion of them. The sample shows 2 million to 2.5 million clones, about 94% of them seen only once. The sample comprised naive CD4+ T cells sorted from blood. The source of these receptors is a man aged 18 to 29 in good health. CDR3s include the opening cysteine and the closing phenylalanine or tryptophan. Each record gives: D gene, clone size, V gene, J gene, CDR3 DNA, CDR3 protein. A D gene is named only where the DNA matches it firmly. Not all rows give a size; the values are once, few, many and, for expanded clones, a class.

D gene: -; clone size: -; V gene: TRBV2; J gene: TRBJ2-7; CDR3 DNA: TGTGCCAGCAGTGGGGGAAGGGCAGGAGCCTACGAGCAGTACTTC; CDR3 protein: CASSGGRAGAYEQYF
D gene: -; clone size: -; V gene: TRBV6-1; J gene: TRBJ2-2; CDR3 DNA: TGTGCCAGCATAGGCGGCAGGGTTGGCGGGGAGCTGTTTTTT; CDR3 protein: CASIGGRVGGELFF
D gene: TRBD1; clone size: -; V gene: TRBV6-6; J gene: TRBJ2-2; CDR3 DNA: TGTGCCAGCAGTTACCCCGGGACAGGGGCCACCGGGGAGCTGTTTTTT; CDR3 protein: CASSYPGTGATGELFF
D gene: -; clone size: -; V gene: TRBV7-8; J gene: TRBJ2-1; CDR3 DNA: TGTGCCAGCAGCTTAAGTTACTCTAGCTCCTACAATGAGCAGTTCTTC; CDR3 protein: CASSLSYSSSYNEQFF
D gene: TRBD1; clone size: -; V gene: TRBV30; J gene: TRBJ1-5; CDR3 DNA: TGTGCCTGGAGCGAACGGGACAGGCGCGGTCAGCCCCAGCATTTT; CDR3 protein: CAWSERDRRGQPQHF
D gene: -; clone size: -; V gene: TRBV28; J gene: TRBJ1-2; CDR3 DNA: TGTGCCAGCAGTTCCCCGATCGGAGCGGGCTACACCTTC; CDR3 protein: CASSSPIGAGYTF
D gene: TRBD1; clone size: -; V gene: TRBV18; J gene: TRBJ2-7; CDR3 DNA: TGTGCCAGCTCAAGGGGGACAGCTACAGGCGAGCAGTACTTC; CDR3 protein: CASSRGTATGEQYF
D gene: -; clone size: -; V gene: TRBV4-1; J gene: TRBJ2-5; CDR3 DNA: TGCGCCAGCAGCCAAGATGATAGGAGAGTCCAAGAGACCCAGTACTTC; CDR3 protein: CASSQDDRRVQETQYF
D gene: -; clone size: few; V gene: TRBV11-2; J gene: TRBJ1-6; CDR3 DNA: TGTGCCAGCAGCACGAATAATTCACCCCTCCACTTT; CDR3 protein: CASSTNNSPLHF
D gene: TRBD1; clone size: once; V gene: TRBV6-5; J gene: TRBJ1-2; CDR3 DNA: TGTGCCAGCAGTCCCGGGACAGGGTTTTATGGCTACACCTTC; CDR3 protein: CASSPGTGFYGYTF
D gene: TRBD1; clone size: -; V gene: TRBV10-1; J gene: TRBJ1-6; CDR3 DNA: TGCGCCAGCAGCGAAAACAGGGGAAATAATTCACCCCTCCACTTT; CDR3 protein: CASSENRGNNSPLHF
D gene: TRBD2; clone size: once; V gene: TRBV4-1; J gene: TRBJ2-7; CDR3 DNA: TGCGCCAGCAGCCAGTATAGCGGGGCCCCCTACGAGCAGTACTTC; CDR3 protein: CASSQYSGAPYEQYF
D gene: TRBD1; clone size: -; V gene: TRBV25-1; J gene: TRBJ1-2; CDR3 DNA: TGTGCCAGCAGTGACAGGGGGCGCTTCTATGGCTACACCTTC; CDR3 protein: CASSDRGRFYGYTF
D gene: -; clone size: -; V gene: TRBV27; J gene: TRBJ2-7; CDR3 DNA: TGTGCCAGCAGTTCGGACCAGTCCTACGAGCAGTACTTC; CDR3 protein: CASSSDQSYEQYF
D gene: -; clone size: -; V gene: TRBV7-2; J gene: TRBJ1-2; CDR3 DNA: TGTGCCAGCAGCTCACGCGACCCGGGATCCTATGGCTACACCTTC; CDR3 protein: CASSSRDPGSYGYTF
D gene: -; clone size: -; V gene: TRBV5-6; J gene: TRBJ1-1; CDR3 DNA: TGTGCCAGCAGCCCGGACACGGGACGGATGAACACTGAAGCTTTCTTT; CDR3 protein: CASSPDTGRMNTEAFF
D gene: -; clone size: -; V gene: TRBV5-6; J gene: TRBJ1-1; CDR3 DNA: TGTGCCAGCAGCTTGGGGGGCGGGGTATTTTGGGGCACTGAAGCTTTCTTT; CDR3 protein: CASSLGGGVFWGTEAFF
D gene: -; clone size: -; V gene: TRBV25-1; J gene: TRBJ1-2; CDR3 DNA: TGTGCCAGCAGTGAATATTCTCAGGGTGGGTCTAATAGCTATGGCTACACCTTC; CDR3 protein: CASSEYSQGGSNSYGYTF
D gene: TRBD2; clone size: -; V gene: TRBV6-6; J gene: TRBJ2-7; CDR3 DNA: TGTGCCAGCAGCGACCCGGGGCTAGCGGGATGGTACGAGCAGTACTTC; CDR3 protein: CASSDPGLAGWYEQYF
D gene: -; clone size: -; V gene: TRBV6-6; J gene: TRBJ1-1; CDR3 DNA: TGTGCCAGCAGTTACTCCCAGGGCGGGATGAACACTGAAGCTTTCTTT; CDR3 protein: CASSYSQGGMNTEAFF
D gene: TRBD1; clone size: -; V gene: TRBV6-5; J gene: TRBJ2-1; CDR3 DNA: TGTGCCAGCAGTTTCACAGGGGTCTCCCTTTCCAATGAGCAGTTCTTC; CDR3 protein: CASSFTGVSLSNEQFF
D gene: -; clone size: -; V gene: TRBV30; J gene: TRBJ1-2; CDR3 DNA: TGTGCCTGGAGTGTAGGGGACCTTAACTATGGCTACACCTTC; CDR3 protein: CAWSVGDLNYGYTF
D gene: TRBD1; clone size: -; V gene: TRBV30; J gene: TRBJ1-3; CDR3 DNA: TGTGCCTGGAGTCGGACAGGGGGAGGAAACACCATATATTTT; CDR3 protein: CAWSRTGGGNTIYF
D gene: TRBD2; clone size: -; V gene: TRBV4-3; J gene: TRBJ2-1; CDR3 DNA: TGCGCCAGCAGGCTCGGACTAGCGGGAGTCAGGGAGCAGTTCTTC; CDR3 protein: CASRLGLAGVREQFF
D gene: -; clone size: -; V gene: TRBV6-5; J gene: TRBJ2-2; CDR3 DNA: TGTGCCAGCACTTCTGGCACCGGGGAGCTGTTTTTT; CDR3 protein: CASTSGTGELFF
D gene: TRBD1; clone size: -; V gene: TRBV5-1; J gene: TRBJ2-3; CDR3 DNA: TGCGCCAGCAGCTACAGGGGGTGGATAGATACGCAGTATTTT; CDR3 protein: CASSYRGWIDTQYF
D gene: TRBD1; clone size: -; V gene: TRBV10-3; J gene: TRBJ1-2; CDR3 DNA: TGTGCCATCAGTGGGACAGGGGTCGTCTATGGCTACACCTTC; CDR3 protein: CAISGTGVVYGYTF
D gene: TRBD1; clone size: -; V gene: TRBV5-6; J gene: TRBJ2-2; CDR3 DNA: TGTGCCAGCAGATACGCCGGGACAGGGTCTCCCGGGGAGCTGTTTTTT; CDR3 protein: CASRYAGTGSPGELFF
D gene: -; clone size: -; V gene: TRBV28; J gene: TRBJ2-2; CDR3 DNA: TGTGCCAGCAGTTTGGCCCCAGGGGTGAGGGAGCTGTTTTTT; CDR3 protein: CASSLAPGVRELFF
D gene: TRBD2; clone size: -; V gene: TRBV6-5; J gene: TRBJ2-1; CDR3 DNA: TGTGCCAGCAAAATTAGCGGGAGCTCCTACAATGAGCAGTTCTTC; CDR3 protein: CASKISGSSYNEQFF
D gene: TRBD2; clone size: once; V gene: TRBV30; J gene: TRBJ2-1; CDR3 DNA: TGTGCCTCGATCCGGGACTACGGCCCCAATGAGCAGTTCTTC; CDR3 protein: CASIRDYGPNEQFF
D gene: -; clone size: -; V gene: TRBV6-1; J gene: TRBJ1-4; CDR3 DNA: TGTGCCAGCAGTGAAGGGGGGCTGGGCGAAAAACTGTTTTTT; CDR3 protein: CASSEGGLGEKLFF
D gene: -; clone size: -; V gene: TRBV9; J gene: TRBJ2-3; CDR3 DNA: TGTGCCAGCAGCGTGACCAGCACAGATACGCAGTATTTT; CDR3 protein: CASSVTSTDTQYF
D gene: -; clone size: -; V gene: TRBV30; J gene: TRBJ1-4; CDR3 DNA: TGTGCCTGGAGTGGACAGAAAAATGAAAAACTGTTTTTT; CDR3 protein: CAWSGQKNEKLFF
D gene: TRBD1; clone size: -; V gene: TRBV28; J gene: TRBJ2-7; CDR3 DNA: TGTGCCAGCAGTTCTCCGGGACAGGGCCCCTACGAGCAGTACTTC; CDR3 protein: CASSSPGQGPYEQYF
D gene: TRBD1; clone size: -; V gene: TRBV5-1; J gene: TRBJ2-2; CDR3 DNA: TGCGCCAGCAGCTTTCGAGGGGGCGGCACCGGGGAGCTGTTTTTT; CDR3 protein: CASSFRGGGTGELFF
D gene: -; clone size: -; V gene: TRBV9; J gene: TRBJ2-4; CDR3 DNA: TGTGCCAGCAGCGTAGGAGATCGGGAGATTCAGTACTTC; CDR3 protein: CASSVGDREIQYF
D gene: -; clone size: -; V gene: TRBV4-1; J gene: TRBJ1-5; CDR3 DNA: TGCGCCAGCAGCCAAGTCACGGGGGCGAGCAATCAGCCCCAGCATTTT; CDR3 protein: CASSQVTGASNQPQHF
D gene: TRBD1; clone size: -; V gene: TRBV6-1; J gene: TRBJ1-2; CDR3 DNA: TGTGCCAGCAGTAGGCCGGGACAGGAGAATTCGTACACCTTC; CDR3 protein: CASSRPGQENSYTF
D gene: -; clone size: -; V gene: TRBV18; J gene: TRBJ1-2; CDR3 DNA: TGTGCCAGCTCACCAAGCGAACGCTATGGCTACACCTTC; CDR3 protein: CASSPSERYGYTF
D gene: TRBD1; clone size: -; V gene: TRBV10-3; J gene: TRBJ2-7; CDR3 DNA: TGTGCCATCAATCCCGGGACAGGGTTCTACGAGCAGTACTTC; CDR3 protein: CAINPGTGFYEQYF